What follows are 14 T cell receptor beta chains derived from one specimen sequenced in a study of CD8 T cells in Susac syndrome. Random hexamers were used to reverse transcribe roughly 0.5 to 1 ug of RNA. One entry per CDR3 protein results from TCRdb running MiXCR on the immunoSEQ multiplex PCR reads. The table has around 150,000 distinct CDR3 sequences, 85% to 95% seen once. The sequenced material came from CD4+ T cells from PBMCs. These receptor sequences come from a human donor with multiple sclerosis.

The V and J genes are TRBV6-1 and TRBJ1-1; 7 nucleotides agree with TRBD1. Germline trimming cut 6 bases from V and 5 bases from J; bases unmatched to any gene: 6. Germline V gene data show CDR1 as MNHNS and CDR2 as SASEGT. The length of the CDR3 is 13 residues. In DNA form, the CDR3 reads TGTGCCAGCAGCGTGCCAGGGGGGACTGAAGCTTTCTTT. This translates into CASSVPGGTEAFF.

The V and J genes are TRBV20-1 and TRBJ2-7; 8 bases fit TRBD1. The trim removed 2 bases at V and 3 bases at J, leaving 3 bases unmatched. The CDR3 extends over 13 amino acids. The germline V gene has CDR1 DFQATT and CDR2 SNEGSKA (reference sequence). The CDR3 spells CSARHTGGYEQYF. In nucleotides, the CDR3 is TGCAGTGCTAGACACACAGGGGGCTACGAGCAGTACTTC.

The V gene is TRBV28, the J gene TRBJ2-1; D not certain. Germline CDR1 and CDR2: MDHEN and SYDVKM. The CDR3 is made up of 13 amino acids. V gave up 7 bases and J gave up 4 bases, with 11 bases separating them. For the CDR3, the DNA is TGTGCCAGCACCGGTCTGGTTTACAATGAGCAGTTCTTC. Its protein is CASTGLVYNEQFF.

This clonotype was observed once. The genes are TRBV20-1 and TRBJ1-5; D remains ambiguous. Germline CDR1 DFQATT, CDR2 SNEGSKA (reference sequence). Trimming removed 3 bases from V and 4 bases from J, with 16 bases in between. This CDR3 is built from 15 residues. This CDR3 is CSARGNLQPNQPQHF. DNA of the CDR3: TGCAGTGCTAGGGGCAACCTTCAGCCAAATCAGCCCCAGCATTTT.

This rearrangement joins TRBV7-9 to TRBJ1-4; unclear D gene. The CDR3 length is 13 residues. The V gene's germline CDR1 is SEHNR and CDR2 FQNEAQ (reference sequence). V lost 5 bases and J lost 2, with 6 bases in between. For the CDR3, the DNA is TGTGCCAGCAGCCTCTCCACTAATGAAAAACTGTTTTTT. It encodes CASSLSTNEKLFF.

The CDR3 is CASSVSTLTYEQYF. Here the CDR3 DNA reads TGTGCCAGCAGCGTCAGTACCCTTACCTACGAGCAGTACTTC. The J gene is TRBJ2-7, the V gene TRBV9; no firm D call. This CDR3 is 14 amino acids long. CDR1 SGDLS and CDR2 YYNGEE come from the germline V gene. Trimming cost V 2 bases and J 2 bases, with 11 bases left between them.

This clonotype was picked up one time. V gene TRBV28 combines with J gene TRBJ2-3; a weak D match, TRBD2 (5 bases). The CDR3 covers 16 residues. The germline V gene has CDR1 MDHEN and CDR2 SYDVKM. The V and J ends lost 4 bases and 0 bases respectively, with 14 bases between them. CDR3 in DNA: TGTGCCAGCAGTTCCCCTGGGGAGTCTAGCACAGATACGCAGTATTTT. This encodes CASSSPGESSTDTQYF. Full variable domain (outside the CDR3, taken from reference TRBV28 and TRBJ2-3): DVKVTQSSRYLVKRTGEKVFLECVQDMDHENMFWYRQDPGLGLRLIYFSYDVKMKEKGDIPEGYSVSREKKERFSLILESASTNQTSMYLCASSSPGESSTDTQYFGPGTRLTVL.

The J gene is TRBJ2-2, the V gene TRBV7-9; D perhaps matches TRBD2 (6 bases). Germline CDR1 reads SEHNR; CDR2 reads FQNEAQ (reference sequence). The V end was cut by 3 bases, the J end by 1 base, with 12 bases between. CDR3 length: 16 amino acids. This CDR3 is CASSLGGHLNTGELFF. The DNA for the CDR3 is TGTGCCAGCAGCTTGGGAGGACACCTGAACACCGGGGAGCTGTTTTTT.

The chain employs TRBV27 and TRBJ2-1, with 7 bases identical to TRBD2. CDR3 length equals 17 residues. Trimming at V came to 6 bases and at J to 2 bases, leaving 13 bases not matched to a gene. Germline-derived CDR1 and CDR2 are MNHEY and SMNVEV (reference sequence). The chain's CDR3 is CASRPSLGREPYNEQFF. In nucleotides, the CDR3 is TGTGCCAGCAGACCTAGCCTAGGGCGGGAGCCCTACAATGAGCAGTTCTTC.

The chain couples TRBV4-1 to TRBJ1-4, with 7 bases matching TRBD1. The V and J ends lost 2 bases and 1 base, in that order; junction bases with no gene match: 4. The length of the CDR3 is 16 residues. Per the germline V gene, CDR1 is MGHRA and CDR2 is YSYEKL. CDR3: CASSQLGGITNEKLFF. The DNA for the CDR3 is TGCGCCAGCAGCCAACTAGGGGGCATAACTAATGAAAAACTGTTTTTT.

The chain is built from TRBV2 and TRBJ2-5; the D gene is possibly TRBD2 (5 bases). Deletions cut 7 bases from V and 4 bases from J, with 10 bases between. Per germline, CDR1 SNHLY and CDR2 FYNNEI. The CDR3 consists of 12 residues. DNA of the CDR3: TGTGCCAGCATCGGTGCGGGAGAGACCCAGTACTTC. Amino acid sequence: CASIGAGETQYF.

The chain recombines TRBV4-1 with TRBJ1-2; D might be TRBD1 (6 bases). The CDR3 covers 16 residues. CDR1 is MGHRA, CDR2 YSYEKL, per germline. Trimming took 4 bases from V and 4 from J, leaving 19 bases between them. In DNA form, the CDR3 reads TGCGCCAGCAGCCCCCCAGCAGGGGTCGCCGTCTATGGCTACACCTTC. Residues: CASSPPAGVAVYGYTF.

This chain uses TRBV5-1 with TRBJ2-7; 10 bases line up with TRBD2. The CDR3 extends over 15 amino acids. CDR1 and CDR2 from the germline V gene are SGHRS and YFSETQ. The V gene end was trimmed by 1 base and the J gene end by 4 bases; junction bases not matched to a gene: 5. CDR3 sequence (DNA): TGCGCCAGCAGCTTGTCTCCTAGCGGGGGATACGAGCAGTACTTC. It codes for CASSLSPSGGYEQYF.

This clonotype came up once. The rearrangement joins TRBV24-1 to TRBJ2-1; TRBD2 aligns across 10 bases. This CDR3 is 17 amino acids long. Trimming cost V 4 bases and J 8 bases; bases outside gene matches: 13. Per the germline V gene, CDR1 is KGHDR and CDR2 is SFDVKD. CDR3 amino acids: CATSEDPGLAKRDEQFF. In DNA form, the CDR3 reads TGTGCCACCAGTGAAGACCCGGGACTAGCGAAAAGGGATGAGCAGTTCTTC.